This T cell receptor (beta chain) was captured by sequencing in a study of response to subunit inactivated influenza vaccine. TCRdb recomputed calls from the RT-PCR reads with MiXCR, one row per CDR3 protein. Of under 850,000 distinct CDR3 sequences listed, less than 20% are singletons. Sequences were derived from PBMCs from blood, sampled 4 to 6 days after vaccination. This TCR derives from a man aged 45 to 65 who received an inactivated influenza vaccine.

The CDR3 sequence: CASSQDPWAGIYNEQFF. In DNA, the CDR3 is TGTGCCAGCAGCCAAGATCCATGGGCAGGGATATACAATGAGCAGTTCTTC. This chain uses TRBV14 with TRBJ2-1; D may be TRBD1 (5 bases). V was trimmed by 0 bases and J by 4 bases, leaving 16 bases between them. CDR3 size: 17 residues. Per germline, CDR1 SGHDN and CDR2 FVKESK.